This TCR beta chain was obtained from a study of blood T cell repertoires in COVID-19. At the level of the study: Donors in the United States, Italy and Spain gave samples during acute or convalescent COVID-19.

This CDR3 is 16 amino acids long. The junction had 7 bases not matched to a gene; V was cut back by 3 bases and J by 0 bases. The V gene's germline CDR1 is WNHNN and CDR2 SYGVQD (reference sequence). Original processing methods: Using reference gene primer amplification, nucleated cell counts were estimated. Profiling relied on immunoSEQ multiplex PCR, and the TCRdb table lists in-frame clones only, not all of them. That table is the source of V, J and clone size, and D and trimming were worked out from the DNA. Found here are 78,000 or so clones, roughly 87% of them singletons; the top ten hold 5% to 6.5%.

The V and J genes are TRBV10-1 and TRBJ2-5; 7 positions agree with TRBD1. The sequencing sample was made of peripheral blood. The sequence was obtained from a woman aged 45 to 65 with acute or convalescent COVID-19. The CDR3 DNA is TGCGCCAGCAGTGACCTCAGGGGGACCAACCAAGAGACCCAGTACTTC. As protein: CASSDLRGTNQETQYF.